The 22 T cell receptor beta chains below come from one sample, sequenced in a study of type 1 and type 2 diabetes patients. The PCR template was genomic DNA. Amplification of the beta chain CDR3 used 30 forward and 13 reverse multiplex primers. One entry per CDR3 protein results from TCRdb running MiXCR on the multiplex PCR reads. The data hold 250,000 or so distinct CDR3 sequences, with around 47% observed a single time. The sample comprised peripheral blood mononuclear cells (PBMCs). Receptors originate from a man in his late teens or twenties with type 2 diabetes.

The gene calls are TRBV7-2 and TRBJ2-7; 8 bases line up with TRBD1. Trimming took 4 bases from V and 5 from J; bases not matched to a gene: 1. Germline lookup yields CDR1 SGHTA and CDR2 FQGNSA. This CDR3 is built from 12 residues. The CDR3 coding sequence is TGTGCCAGCAGCTCGACAGGGGACGAGCAGTACTTC. This translates into CASSSTGDEQYF.

The chain is built from TRBV4-1 and TRBJ1-5; no definite D call. Trimming cost V 3 bases and J 1 base, with 16 bases left between them. Germline V gene lookup returns CDR1 MGHRA and CDR2 YSYEKL. The CDR3 loop spans 17 amino acids. As DNA, the CDR3 is TGCGCCAGCAGCCATGGAAGGGTGTCGGGAAGCAATCAGCCCCAGCATTTT. Translation gives CASSHGRVSGSNQPQHF.

J is TRBJ2-1 and V is TRBV12-3 or TRBV12-4; 12 bases are shared with TRBD2. V shed 5 bases and J 8 bases; nucleotides not matched to a gene: 7. The CDR3 has 15 residues. The CDR3 sequence is CASSPGTSGWYEQFF. The CDR3 DNA follows: TGTGCCAGCAGTCCTGGGACTAGCGGGTGGTATGAGCAGTTCTTC.

The chain combines TRBV28 with TRBJ2-7; D is ambiguous. The CDR3 is 13 residues long. Looked up from germline, CDR1 is MDHEN and CDR2 is SYDVKM. Trimming removed 7 bases from V and 8 bases from J, with 18 bases in between. As DNA, the CDR3 is TGTGCCAGCAACCTTACCCCTTCTCTTCAGCAGTACTTC. It translates to CASNLTPSLQQYF.

This clonotype was recorded once. The junction shows a germline mismatch at one end, possibly a read error. The chain recombines TRBV19 with TRBJ2-2; 10 nucleotides match TRBD2. The CDR3 is 12 residues long. Germline values: CDR1 LNHDA, CDR2 SQIVND (reference sequence). The CDR3 DNA reads as TGTGCCAGTGGGACTAGCGCCGGGGAGCTGCTTTTT. Its protein product is CASGTSAGELLF.

In its sample, this clonotype was seen many times. The rearrangement joins TRBV15 to TRBJ2-5, with D tentatively TRBD1 (6 bases). The germline gives CDR1 LNHNV, CDR2 YYDKDF (reference sequence). The V end lost 5 bases, the J end lost 5 bases, and 12 bases lay between the germline ends. This CDR3 has 13 amino acids. The CDR3 spells CATSEGVWETQYF. The CDR3 coding sequence is TGTGCCACCAGCGAGGGGGTTTGGGAGACCCAGTACTTC.

This clonotype turned up a few times. The genes are TRBV10-2 and TRBJ1-4; D ambiguous. Trimming removed 3 bases from V and 8 bases from J, with 22 bases in between. CDR1 and CDR2 (germline): WSHSY, SAAADI. This CDR3 is 17 amino acids long. CDR3 region: CASSDLFDLPGGEKLFF. Here the CDR3 DNA reads TGCGCCAGCAGTGATTTATTTGATCTCCCGGGTGGGGAAAAACTGTTTTTT.

Only a few counts were recorded for this clonotype. The V and J genes are TRBV7-7 and TRBJ2-3; 9 positions match TRBD2. CDR3 size: 14 residues. Trimming cost V 5 bases and J 4 bases; bases outside gene matches: 4. Germline lookup yields CDR1 SSHAT and CDR2 FNYEAQ (reference sequence). Written as DNA, the CDR3 is TGTGCCAGCAGCGACCGGACTAGCGCAGATACGCAGTATTTT. This translates into CASSDRTSADTQYF.

V and J are TRBV2 and TRBJ1-5; 8 positions match TRBD1. Germline V gene sequence: CDR1 SNHLY, CDR2 FYNNEI. The CDR3 extends over 15 amino acids. V gave up 6 bases and J gave up 0 bases; unmatched junction bases: 4. CDR3 sequence: CASRAGQASNQPQHF. DNA of the CDR3: TGTGCCAGCAGGGCGGGACAGGCTAGCAATCAGCCCCAGCATTTT.

This clonotype was observed a single time. The chain uses TRBV19 and TRBJ2-7; D call uncertain. The CDR3 length is 14 residues. Germline-derived CDR1 and CDR2 are LNHDA and SQIVND (reference sequence). V shed 5 bases and J shed 1 base, with 12 bases lying between them. The CDR3 nucleotides read TGTGCCAGTAGTTCCACTGGAAGATCCTACGAGCAGTACTTC. This translates into CASSSTGRSYEQYF.

This clonotype was seen a few times. The chain has TRBV6-5 and TRBJ1-5; D gene ambiguous. V was trimmed by 6 bases and J by 5 bases, leaving 11 bases between them. The CDR3 length is 13 residues. Looked up from germline, CDR1 is MNHEY and CDR2 is SVGAGI. CDR3 in DNA: TGTGCCAGCAGCAACCGGGGAGATCAGCCCCAGCATTTT. It encodes CASSNRGDQPQHF.

There are a few counts of this clonotype. J is TRBJ1-6 and V is TRBV30; 7 bases agree with TRBD1. The germline gives CDR1 GTSNPN, CDR2 SVGIG (reference sequence). Unmatched junction bases numbered 16, after V lost 5 bases and J lost 3 bases. The CDR3 sequence is 18 residues long. The DNA of the CDR3 is TGTGCCTGGCGAAACTCGCGACAGGGACCATGCTATAATTCACCCCTCCACTTT. It yields the protein CAWRNSRQGPCYNSPLHF. The full variable domain, with the rest looked up from reference TRBV30 and TRBJ1-6, is SQTIHQWPATLVQPVGSPLSLECTVEGTSNPNLYWYRQAAGRGLQLLFYSVGIGQISSEVPQNLSASRPQDRQFILSSKKLLLSDSGFYLCAWRNSRQGPCYNSPLHFGNGTRLTVT.

For this clonotype: A much larger clone is a single base away; this may be a read error. The V call is TRBV2, the J call TRBJ2-7, with 8 bases identical to TRBD2. This CDR3 spans 16 amino acids. The germline V gene encodes CDR1 SNHLY and CDR2 FYNNEI. The DNA for the CDR3 is TGTGCCAGCAGGGAAGTGATAGGACTAGCATCCTACGAGCAGTACTTC. Translated: CASREVIGLASYEQYF.

This clonotype was seen more than once but under ten times. V usage is TRBV30 and J usage is TRBJ2-7; possibly TRBD2 for D (6 bases). The tail of the sequence fits TRBJ2-1 better, so the J call may be wrong. Germline V gene sequence: CDR1 GTSNPN, CDR2 SVGIG (reference sequence). This CDR3 contains 11 residues. Here the CDR3 DNA reads TGTGCCTGGAAGGGGAGGATCGAGCAGTTCTTC. Translation gives CAWKGRIEQFF.

This chain connects TRBV6-5 to TRBJ1-2, with 8 bases matching TRBD1. Germline V gene lookup returns CDR1 MNHEY and CDR2 SVGAGI. Losses at the gene ends were 10 bases for V and 2 bases for J; bases not matched to a gene: 15. This CDR3 has 16 amino acids. The CDR3 region is CATSDRERYTNYGYTF. The CDR3 nucleotides are TGTGCCACCTCGGACAGGGAGCGATATACCAACTATGGCTACACCTTC.

This chain joins TRBV10-3 and TRBJ1-2; TRBD1 matches at 8 bases. The junction had 9 bases not matched to a gene; V was cut back by 0 bases and J by 6 bases. The CDR3 length is 16 residues. Germline assignment: CDR1 ENHRY and CDR2 SYGVKD. The CDR3 loop reads CAISESGATGANGYTF. In DNA, the CDR3 is TGTGCCATCAGTGAGTCGGGGGCGACAGGGGCGAATGGCTACACCTTC.

A few counts support this clonotype. V usage is TRBV7-2 and J usage is TRBJ2-7, with TRBD1 as a possible D gene (6 bases). The CDR3 sequence is 14 residues long. The ends were cut back, 5 bases at V and 5 bases at J, with 16 bases in the middle. Germline-derived CDR1 and CDR2 are SGHTA and FQGNSA. The DNA of the CDR3 is TGTGCCAGCAGCCTCCTCTTGGGGGCGAACGAGCAGTACTTC. Its protein product is CASSLLLGANEQYF.

The V and J genes are TRBV7-9 and TRBJ1-5; D is undetermined. V lost 5 bases, J lost 0 bases, and 11 bases lay in between. The CDR3 extends over 15 amino acids. The germline gives CDR1 SEHNR, CDR2 FQNEAQ (reference sequence). CDR3 nucleotide sequence: TGTGCCAGCAGCCTTAGTAGAAATAGCAATCAGCCCCAGCATTTT. This encodes CASSLSRNSNQPQHF.

This clonotype was seen a few times. The V gene is TRBV20-1, the J gene TRBJ1-1; D is unresolved. Germline V gives CDR1 DFQATT, CDR2 SNEGSKA (reference sequence). This CDR3 spans 13 amino acids. V was pared by 3 bases and J by 0 bases, with 8 bases between. The CDR3 here is CSASREMNTEAFF. The CDR3 nucleotides read TGCAGTGCTAGTCGAGAGATGAACACTGAAGCTTTCTTT.

The count of this clonotype is one. This sequence joins TRBV9 and TRBJ1-5; D is undetermined. The V end lost 3 bases, the J end lost 5 bases, and 12 bases lay between the germline ends. Germline V CDR1 and CDR2: SGDLS, YYNGEE. CDR3 size: 14 residues. The CDR3 spells CASSGGSPDQPQHF. The CDR3 DNA reads TGTGCCAGCAGCGGCGGGTCTCCTGATCAGCCCCAGCATTTT.

The chain combines TRBV2 with TRBJ1-2, with D unresolved. The CDR3 runs to 15 residues. In germline, CDR1 is SNHLY, CDR2 FYNNEI. Trimming took 8 bases from V and 8 from J, leaving 24 bases between them. CDR3 sequence: CASGFHTPGGTGYTF. The DNA of the CDR3 is TGTGCCAGCGGATTCCACACCCCAGGAGGAACGGGCTACACCTTC.

The V call is TRBV6-1, the J call TRBJ1-6, with D tentatively TRBD1 (5 bases). The V gene lost 8 bases and the J gene lost 6 bases, with 17 bases spanning the gap. CDR1 and CDR2 from the germline V gene are MNHNS and SASEGT. CDR3 size: 15 residues. DNA for the CDR3: TGTGCCAGCTGGCCCCGGGGGACGAGTAATTCACCCCTCCACTTT. This encodes CASWPRGTSNSPLHF.